This entry describes one T cell receptor (beta chain). Libraries were prepared by immunoSEQ multiplex PCR; TCRdb keeps only in-frame clonotypes and omits some of them. The table shows over 250,000 clones, with 80% to 90% occurring only once. The data were obtained in a study of blood T cell repertoires in COVID-19. Deletions cut 0 bases from V and 3 bases from J, with 12 bases between. Germline-derived CDR1 and CDR2 are LNHNV and YYDKDF (reference sequence). This CDR3 spans 16 amino acids. This clonotype originated in a woman in her 70s with acute or convalescent COVID-19. Sequencing used peripheral blood. This chain links TRBV15 with TRBJ1-5; maybe TRBD1 (5 bases). CDR3 sequence: CATSRDGMDNNQPQHF. DNA of the CDR3: TGTGCCACCAGCAGAGATGGTATGGACAACAATCAGCCCCAGCATTTT. Together with reference TRBV15 and TRBJ1-5, the CDR3 gives the full variable domain: DAMVIQNPRYQVTQFGKPVTLSCSQTLNHNVMYWYQQKSSQAPKLLFHYYDKDFNNEADTPDNFQSRRPNTSFCFLDIRSPGLGDTAMYLCATSRDGMDNNQPQHFGDGTRLSIL.